This T cell receptor beta chain emerged from a study of long-term antiretroviral therapy in people with HIV. Regarding the study as a whole: Within the repertoire, clones expanded before ART were dominant at all time points.

Survey-level resolution applied to immunoSEQ assay v3.0. TCRdb's table, derived via immunoSEQ multiplex PCR, lists solely in-frame clones and lacks some. The sample yields around 38,000 clones, about 94% seen once. This CDR3 spans 14 amino acids. Germline V gene lookup returns CDR1 MNHNS and CDR2 SASEGT. Trimming cost V 6 bases and J 3 bases; bases outside gene matches: 0. Comment on this clone: As yet, its antigen is unknown.

This specimen was unsorted PBMCs, taken roughly 9.4 years after starting antiretroviral therapy. The chain carries TRBV6-1 and TRBJ1-6, with TRBD1 matching 9 bases. The sequence came from a man younger than 45 with HIV. The CDR3 loop reads CASRDRGYNSPLHF. The CDR3 DNA reads as TGTGCCAGCAGGGACAGGGGCTATAATTCACCCCTCCACTTT.